The TCR beta chain under discussion was sequenced for a study of cytomegalovirus exposure and HLA in healthy donors. Overall study findings and caveats: A later analysis reportedly found that, within productive TCRs, an Asian-associated ancestry cluster had fewer N-insertions than the mean observed across the roughly 610 donors. Presence/absence analyses assumed roughly uniform sequencing depth across donors, which may not hold. Per published reports, the classifier diagnosed cytomegalovirus status with high specificity and sensitivity. In a later analysis, at a false discovery rate of 0.05, over 15,000 TCR beta sequences were associated with HLA alleles.

Losses at the gene ends were 0 bases for V and 4 bases for J; bases not matched to a gene: 8. The CDR3 runs to 16 residues. Germline CDR1 reads MGHDK; CDR2 reads SYGVNS. For this clone: Its target is unknown.

This PCR relied on a set of 60 Vbeta primers and 13 Jbeta primers. Method: immunoSEQ multiplex PCR; TCRdb's copy keeps in-frame clones and lacks some. Of approximately 110,000 clones listed, 73% were seen once; the top ten hold approximately 4.8%. Input material: PBMCs. The rearrangement joins TRBV25-1 to TRBJ2-5, with 7 bases identical to TRBD1. This receptor was obtained from a man aged 55 to 70 in good health and CMV-seropositive. DNA for the CDR3: TGTGCCAGCAGTGAATACCGACAGGGTTTTGGAGAGACCCAGTACTTC. As protein: CASSEYRQGFGETQYF. The variable domain in full, completed from reference TRBV25-1 and TRBJ2-5, reads EADIYQTPRYLVIGTGKKITLECSQTMGHDKMYWYQQDPGMELHLIHYSYGVNSTEKGDLSSESTVSRIRTEHFPLTLESARPSHTSQYLCASSEYRQGFGETQYFGPGTRLLVL.